This TCR beta chain was found in a study of T-cell memory formation after mild COVID-19. Background on the study: In these data, TCR clusters were largely donor specific. The study's findings and limits: A balance of CD4 and CD8 characterized clones contracting day 15 to 85, whereas later expanders leaned CD4+.

Using its own MiXCR run on the 5' RACE reads, TCRdb lists one record per CDR3 protein. This table has over 150,000 distinct CDR3 sequences, around 20% appearing once. With 7 bases removed from V and 4 bases from J, the gap between germline ends came to 13 bases. The germline V gene has CDR1 SGHVS and CDR2 FNYEAQ. The length of the CDR3 is 13 residues. This clonotype came up a few times. Antigen specificity is unknown. The V and J genes are TRBV7-6 and TRBJ1-1; no reliable D call. This TCR derives from a young man who had mild COVID-19 (a few samples of this study predate the infection). Cell type and time point are not known. Sample: PBMCs or a T cell subset sorted from them (not recorded which). The CDR3 nucleotides are TGTGCCAGCAATCCCGCCCCAGGCACTGAAGCTTTCTTT. Amino acids: CASNPAPGTEAFF.